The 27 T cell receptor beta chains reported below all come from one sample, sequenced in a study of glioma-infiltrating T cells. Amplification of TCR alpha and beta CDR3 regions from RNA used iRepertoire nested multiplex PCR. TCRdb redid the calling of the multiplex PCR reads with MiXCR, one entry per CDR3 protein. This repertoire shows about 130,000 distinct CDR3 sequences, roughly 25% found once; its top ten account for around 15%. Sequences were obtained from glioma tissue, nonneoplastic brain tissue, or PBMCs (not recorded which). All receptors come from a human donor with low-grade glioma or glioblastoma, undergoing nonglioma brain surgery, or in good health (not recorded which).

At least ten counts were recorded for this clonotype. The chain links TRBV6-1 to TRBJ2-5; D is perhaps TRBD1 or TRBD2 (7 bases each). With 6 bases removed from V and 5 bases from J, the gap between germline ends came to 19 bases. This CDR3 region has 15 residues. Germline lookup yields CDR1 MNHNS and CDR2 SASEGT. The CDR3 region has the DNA TGTGCCAGCAGGCAGCAGGGGGTCGGGAGGGAGACCCAGTACTTC. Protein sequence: CASRQQGVGRETQYF.

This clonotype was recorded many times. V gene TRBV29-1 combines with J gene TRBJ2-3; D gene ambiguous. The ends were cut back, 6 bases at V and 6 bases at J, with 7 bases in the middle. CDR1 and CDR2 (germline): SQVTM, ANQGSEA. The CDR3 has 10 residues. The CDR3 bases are TGCAGCGTATCCGTGGATACGCAGTATTTT. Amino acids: CSVSVDTQYF.

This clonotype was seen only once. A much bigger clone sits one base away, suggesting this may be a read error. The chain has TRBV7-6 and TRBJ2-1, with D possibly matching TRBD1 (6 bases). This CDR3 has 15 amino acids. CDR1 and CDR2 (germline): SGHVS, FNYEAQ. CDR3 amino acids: CASSPDRQSYNEQLF. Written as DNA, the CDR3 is TGTGCCAGCAGCCCCGACAGGCAATCCTACAATGAGCAGCTCTTC.

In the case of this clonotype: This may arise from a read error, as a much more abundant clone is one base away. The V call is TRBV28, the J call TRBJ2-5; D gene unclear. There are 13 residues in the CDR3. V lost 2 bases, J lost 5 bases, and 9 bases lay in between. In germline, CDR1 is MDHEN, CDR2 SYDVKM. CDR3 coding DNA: TGTGCCAGCAGTTTACGATTAGTGGAGACCCAGTACTTC. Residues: CASSLRLVETQYF.

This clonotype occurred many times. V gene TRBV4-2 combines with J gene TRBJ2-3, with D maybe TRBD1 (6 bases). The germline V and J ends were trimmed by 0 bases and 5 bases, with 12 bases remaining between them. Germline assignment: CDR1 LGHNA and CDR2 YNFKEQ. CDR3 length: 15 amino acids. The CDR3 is CASSQEQGEIDTQYF. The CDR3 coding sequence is TGTGCCAGCAGCCAAGAACAGGGTGAGATAGATACGCAGTATTTT.

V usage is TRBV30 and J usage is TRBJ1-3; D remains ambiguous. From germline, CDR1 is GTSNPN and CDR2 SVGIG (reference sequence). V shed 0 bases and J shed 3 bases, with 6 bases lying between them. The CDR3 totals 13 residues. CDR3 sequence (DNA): TGTGCCTGGAGTGTAAGCCATGGAAACACCATATATTTT. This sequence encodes CAWSVSHGNTIYF.

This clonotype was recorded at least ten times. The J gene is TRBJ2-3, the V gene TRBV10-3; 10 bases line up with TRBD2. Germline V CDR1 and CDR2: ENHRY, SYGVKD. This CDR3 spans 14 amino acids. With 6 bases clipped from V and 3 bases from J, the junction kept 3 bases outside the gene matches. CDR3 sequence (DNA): TGTGCCATCAGCGCGGGACTAGCGACAGATACGCAGTATTTT. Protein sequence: CAISAGLATDTQYF.

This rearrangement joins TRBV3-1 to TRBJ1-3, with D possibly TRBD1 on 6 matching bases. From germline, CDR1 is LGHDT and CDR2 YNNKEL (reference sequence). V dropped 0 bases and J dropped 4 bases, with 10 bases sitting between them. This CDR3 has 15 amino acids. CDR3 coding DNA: TGTGCCAGCAGCCAAGATCGGACAGAAGGAAACACCATATATTTT. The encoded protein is CASSQDRTEGNTIYF.

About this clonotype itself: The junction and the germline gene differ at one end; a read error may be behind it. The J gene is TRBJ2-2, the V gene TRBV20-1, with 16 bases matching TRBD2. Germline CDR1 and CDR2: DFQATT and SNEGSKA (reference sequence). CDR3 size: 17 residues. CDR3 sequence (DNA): TGCAGTGCCACGGGACTAGCGGGAGGGGCGGTCACCCGGGAGCTGTTTTTT. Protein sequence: CSATGLAGGAVTRELFF.

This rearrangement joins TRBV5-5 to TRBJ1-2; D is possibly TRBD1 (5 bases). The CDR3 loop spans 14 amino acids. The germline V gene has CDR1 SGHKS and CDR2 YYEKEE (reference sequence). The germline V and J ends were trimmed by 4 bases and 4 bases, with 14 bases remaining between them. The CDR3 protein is CASSAGSASYGYTF. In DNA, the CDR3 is TGTGCCAGCAGCGCAGGGTCCGCGAGCTATGGCTACACCTTC.

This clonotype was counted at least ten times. The CDR3 nucleotides are TGCAGTGCTAGGGTATCGGGCCTCGCCACGAATACGCAGTATTTT. It specifies CSARVSGLATNTQYF. The chain has TRBV20-1 and TRBJ2-3; D unclear. Trimming removed 3 bases at V and 7 bases at J, with 20 bases between. Germline values: CDR1 DFQATT, CDR2 SNEGSKA (reference sequence). The CDR3 has 15 residues.

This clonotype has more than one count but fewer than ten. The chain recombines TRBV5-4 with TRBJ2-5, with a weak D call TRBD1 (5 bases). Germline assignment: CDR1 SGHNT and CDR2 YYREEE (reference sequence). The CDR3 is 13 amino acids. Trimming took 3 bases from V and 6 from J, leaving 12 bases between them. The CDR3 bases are TGTGCCAGCAGCTCACCCCTGGGGCAGACCCAGTACTTC. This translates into CASSSPLGQTQYF. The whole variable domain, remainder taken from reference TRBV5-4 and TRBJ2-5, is ETGVTQSPTHLIKTRGQQVTLRCSSQSGHNTVSWYQQALGQGPQFIFQYYREEENGRGNFPPRFSGLQFPNYSSELNVNALELDDSALYLCASSSPLGQTQYFGPGTRLLVL.

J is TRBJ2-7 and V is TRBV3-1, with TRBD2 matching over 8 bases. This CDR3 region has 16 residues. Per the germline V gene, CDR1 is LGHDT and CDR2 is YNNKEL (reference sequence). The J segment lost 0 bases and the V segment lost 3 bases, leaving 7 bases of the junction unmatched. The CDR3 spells CASSHLSGMSSYEQYF. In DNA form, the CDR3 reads TGTGCCAGCAGCCATCTTAGCGGGATGAGCTCCTACGAGCAGTACTTC.

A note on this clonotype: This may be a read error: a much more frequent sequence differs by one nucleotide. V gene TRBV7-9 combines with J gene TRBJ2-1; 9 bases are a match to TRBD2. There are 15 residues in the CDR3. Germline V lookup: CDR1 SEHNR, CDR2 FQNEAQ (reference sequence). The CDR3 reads CSSSVTSGIYNEQFF. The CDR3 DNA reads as TGTTCCAGCAGCGTGACTAGCGGAATCTACAATGAGCAGTTCTTC.

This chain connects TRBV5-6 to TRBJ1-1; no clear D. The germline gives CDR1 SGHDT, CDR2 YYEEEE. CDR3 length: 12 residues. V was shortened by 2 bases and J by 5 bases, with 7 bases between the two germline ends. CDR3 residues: CASSFSRTEAFF. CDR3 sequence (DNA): TGTGCCAGCAGCTTCTCCCGTACTGAAGCTTTCTTT.

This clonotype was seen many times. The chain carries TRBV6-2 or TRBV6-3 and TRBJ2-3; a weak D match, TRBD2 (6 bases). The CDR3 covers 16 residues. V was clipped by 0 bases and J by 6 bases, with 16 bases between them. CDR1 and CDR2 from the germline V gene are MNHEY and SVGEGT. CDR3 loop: CASSYSLRDDPDTQYF. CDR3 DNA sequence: TGTGCCAGCAGTTACTCCCTGCGGGACGATCCCGATACGCAGTATTTT.

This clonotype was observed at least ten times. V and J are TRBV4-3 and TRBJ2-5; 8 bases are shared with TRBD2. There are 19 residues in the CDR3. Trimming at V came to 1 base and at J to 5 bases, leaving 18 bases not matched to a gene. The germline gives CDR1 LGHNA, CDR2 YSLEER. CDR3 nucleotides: TGCGCCAGCAGCCAAGGTATACGTTGGCGGGAGGCCCCCTCGGAGACCCAGTACTTC. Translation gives CASSQGIRWREAPSETQYF.

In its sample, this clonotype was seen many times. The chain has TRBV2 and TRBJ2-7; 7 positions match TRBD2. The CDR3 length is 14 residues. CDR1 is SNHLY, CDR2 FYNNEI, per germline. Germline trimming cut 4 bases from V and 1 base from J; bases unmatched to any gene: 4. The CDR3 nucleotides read TGTGCCAGCAGTGGGCAGGGAGGGTCCTACGAGCAGTACTTC. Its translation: CASSGQGGSYEQYF.

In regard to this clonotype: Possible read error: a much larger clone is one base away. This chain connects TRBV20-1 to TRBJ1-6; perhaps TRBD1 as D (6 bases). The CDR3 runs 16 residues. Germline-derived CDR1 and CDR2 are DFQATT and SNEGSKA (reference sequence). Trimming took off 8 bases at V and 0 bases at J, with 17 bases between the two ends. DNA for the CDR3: TGCAGTACTCAGATCACGGGACACTCCTATAATTCACCCCTCCACTTT. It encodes CSTQITGHSYNSPLHF.

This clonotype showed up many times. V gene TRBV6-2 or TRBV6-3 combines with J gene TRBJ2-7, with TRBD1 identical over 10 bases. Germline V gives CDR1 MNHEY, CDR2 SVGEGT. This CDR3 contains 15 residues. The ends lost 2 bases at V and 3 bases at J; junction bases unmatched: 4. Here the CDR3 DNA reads TGTGCCAGCAGTTACCCGGGACAGGGGTTCTACGAGCAGTACTTC. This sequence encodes CASSYPGQGFYEQYF.

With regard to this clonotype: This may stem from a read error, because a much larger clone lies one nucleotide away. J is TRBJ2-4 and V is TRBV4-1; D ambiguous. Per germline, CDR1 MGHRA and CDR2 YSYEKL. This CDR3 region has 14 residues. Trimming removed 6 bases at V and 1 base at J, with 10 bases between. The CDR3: CASSGGEAKNIQYF. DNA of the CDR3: TGCGCCAGCAGTGGCGGAGAGGCCAAAAACATTCAGTACTTC.

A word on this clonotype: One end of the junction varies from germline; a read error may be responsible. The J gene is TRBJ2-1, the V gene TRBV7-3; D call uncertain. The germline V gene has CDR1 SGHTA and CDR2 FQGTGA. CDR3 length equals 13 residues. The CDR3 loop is CASSLMPGNEQFF. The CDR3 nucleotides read TGCGCCAGCAGCTTGATGCCTGGCAATGAGCAGTTCTTC.

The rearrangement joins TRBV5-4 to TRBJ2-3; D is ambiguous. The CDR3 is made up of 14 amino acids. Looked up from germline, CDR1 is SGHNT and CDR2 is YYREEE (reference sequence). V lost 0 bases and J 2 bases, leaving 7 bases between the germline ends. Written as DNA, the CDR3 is TGTGCCAGCAGCTTGGGACCAAACACAGATACGCAGTATTTT. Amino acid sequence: CASSLGPNTDTQYF.

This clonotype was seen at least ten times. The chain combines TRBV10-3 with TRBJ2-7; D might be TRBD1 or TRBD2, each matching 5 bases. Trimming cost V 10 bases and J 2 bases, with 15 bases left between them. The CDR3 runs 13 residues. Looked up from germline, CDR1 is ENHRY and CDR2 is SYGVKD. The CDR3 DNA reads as TGTGCCACCTCCGGGACGCTCACCTACGAGCAGTACTTC. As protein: CATSGTLTYEQYF.

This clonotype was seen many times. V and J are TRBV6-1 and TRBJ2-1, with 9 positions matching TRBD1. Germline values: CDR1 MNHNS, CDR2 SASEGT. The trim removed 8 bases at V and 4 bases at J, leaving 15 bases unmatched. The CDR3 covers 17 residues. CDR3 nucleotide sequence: TGTGCCAGCTCCCCCCGGCCGGGGACAGGGACGTACAATGAGCAGTTCTTC. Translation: CASSPRPGTGTYNEQFF.

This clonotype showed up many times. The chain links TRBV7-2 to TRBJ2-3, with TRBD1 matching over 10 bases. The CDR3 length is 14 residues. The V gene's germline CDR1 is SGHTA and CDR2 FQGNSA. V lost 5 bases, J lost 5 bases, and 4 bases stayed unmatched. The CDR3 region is CASSPTGGEDTQYF. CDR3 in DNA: TGTGCCAGCAGCCCGACAGGGGGCGAAGATACGCAGTATTTT. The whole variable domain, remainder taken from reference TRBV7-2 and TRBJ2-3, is GAGVSQSPSNKVTEKGKDVELRCDPISGHTALYWYRQSLGQGLEFLIYFQGNSAPDKSGLPSDRFSAERTGGSVSTLTIQRTQQEDSAVYLCASSPTGGEDTQYFGPGTRLTVL.

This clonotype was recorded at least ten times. This CDR3 reads CASSQDRETEAFF. The CDR3 DNA follows: TGCGCCAGCAGCCAAGACAGGGAAACTGAAGCTTTCTTT. The chain couples TRBV4-1 to TRBJ1-1, with D perhaps TRBD1 (5 bases). CDR3 size: 13 residues. Trimming took 0 bases from V and 5 from J, leaving 7 bases between them. CDR1 and CDR2 (germline): MGHRA, YSYEKL.